This entry lists 19 T cell receptor beta chains sequenced from one sample in a study of CDR3 diversity in severe acne. MiXCR, run by TCRdb on the PCR reads, gives a single entry per CDR3 protein. The sample lists about 85,000 distinct CDR3 sequences, 48% occurring once. The sequenced material came from blood. Receptor source: a male donor in good health, serving as a control.

The genes are TRBV20-1 and TRBJ2-7, with TRBD1 matching over 12 bases. Germline values: CDR1 DFQATT, CDR2 SNEGSKA (reference sequence). V lost 5 bases and J lost 7; bases outside the gene matches: 12. The CDR3 has 15 residues. The CDR3 sequence is CSALSPGQGAREQYF. CDR3 DNA: TGCAGTGCTCTTTCCCCGGGACAGGGGGCCAGGGAGCAGTACTTC.

Regarding this clonotype: This CDR3 is missing its conserved last phenylalanine or tryptophan, likely due to a read error. V and J are TRBV3-1 and TRBJ2-3; D ambiguous. The V end lost 1 base, the J end lost 0 bases, and 11 bases lay between the germline ends. The CDR3 has 16 amino acids. In germline, CDR1 is LGHDT, CDR2 YNNKEL (reference sequence). CDR3 protein: CASSQGGGGSTDTQYS. The CDR3 DNA reads TGTGCCAGCAGCCAAGGAGGTGGCGGAAGCACAGATACGCAGTATTCT.

The V gene is TRBV7-3, the J gene TRBJ2-3; weak D call: TRBD2 (5 bases). Trimming stripped 9 bases from V and 2 bases from J, with 15 bases between. Germline loops: CDR1 SGHTA, CDR2 FQGTGA. The CDR3 consists of 14 residues. The CDR3 bases are TGTGCCAGGGATTGGGAGTTTTTCACAGATACGCAGTATTTT. Protein: CARDWEFFTDTQYF.

Regarding this clonotype: This may be a read error: a much more frequent sequence differs by one nucleotide. This chain uses TRBV10-3 with TRBJ2-6; tentatively, D is TRBD1 (5 bases). Germline CDR1 ENHRY, CDR2 SYGVKD. The CDR3 runs to 16 residues. The CDR3 here is CAISTDGAAGASVLTF. CDR3 sequence (DNA): TGTGCCATCAGTACTGACGGAGCAGCTGGGGCCAGCGTCCTGACTTTC.

This clonotype is judged medium-sized (0.01 to 0.1%). The rearrangement links TRBV20-1 to TRBJ2-7; D tentatively reads TRBD1 or TRBD2 (5 bases each). Germline V gene sequence: CDR1 DFQATT, CDR2 SNEGSKA (reference sequence). The CDR3 consists of 12 residues. Trimming took off 3 bases at V and 2 bases at J, with 8 bases between the two ends. The CDR3 DNA is TGCAGTGCTAGCCTGGGGGCCTACGAGCAGTACTTC. Its protein is CSASLGAYEQYF.

This clonotype was detected many times. The chain uses TRBV6-6 and TRBJ1-4; no reliable D call. V dropped 0 bases and J dropped 8 bases, with 7 bases sitting between them. The germline V gene has CDR1 MNHNY and CDR2 SVGAGI (reference sequence). The CDR3 is 13 residues long. The CDR3 region has the DNA TGTGCCAGCAGTTACTCACAGAGGGAAAAACTGTTTTTT. Translated, it gives CASSYSQREKLFF.

The chain joins TRBV25-1 to TRBJ1-2, with D possibly matching TRBD1 (6 bases). V gave up 5 bases and J gave up 4 bases, with 14 bases separating them. Germline assignment: CDR1 MGHDK and CDR2 SYGVNS. The CDR3 sequence is 14 residues long. CDR3 DNA: TGTGCCAGCAGTTCACCACAGGGAAGCTATGGCTACACCTTC. The encoded protein is CASSSPQGSYGYTF.

This clonotype turned up a few times. V usage is TRBV20-1 and J usage is TRBJ2-7; 15 nucleotides line up with TRBD2. Germline CDR1 is DFQATT and CDR2 is SNEGSKA (reference sequence). The length of the CDR3 is 13 residues. Trimming took 6 bases from V and 4 from J; bases not matched to a gene: 1. CDR3 amino acids: CSAGLAGGYEQYF. The CDR3 DNA is TGCAGTGCAGGACTAGCGGGGGGGTACGAGCAGTACTTC.

Comment on this clonotype: Given a much more abundant clone one base away, this may be a read error. The chain combines TRBV2 with TRBJ1-1, with 10 bases that match TRBD1. With V trimmed by 5 bases and J by 12 bases, 6 bases remained unmatched. This CDR3 has 12 amino acids. Germline CDR1 SNHLY, CDR2 FYNNEI. CDR3 nucleotide sequence: TGTGCCAGCAGTAGAGGGGACAGGGGAACTTTCTTT. This translates into CASSRGDRGTFF. Using reference TRBV2 and TRBJ1-1 for the parts outside the CDR3, the full variable domain is EPEVTQTPSHQVTQMGQEVILRCVPISNHLYFYWYRQILGQKVEFLVSFYNNEISEKSEIFDDQFSVERPDGSNFTLKIRSTKLEDSAMYFCASSRGDRGTFFGQGTRLTVV.

The chain carries TRBV19 and TRBJ2-1, with TRBD1 identical over 7 bases. The CDR3 covers 11 residues. Germline CDR1 and CDR2: LNHDA and SQIVND (reference sequence). The trim removed 11 bases at V and 11 bases at J, leaving 9 bases unmatched. In DNA form, the CDR3 reads TGTGCCGCGTCCAGGGGGAATCAGCAGTTCTTC. This codes for CAASRGNQQFF.

This clonotype was seen repeatedly, ten times or more. The V gene is TRBV9, the J gene TRBJ1-4; 9 nucleotides line up with TRBD1. The CDR3 consists of 19 residues. The junction had 14 bases not matched to a gene; V was cut back by 3 bases and J by 2 bases. CDR1 SGDLS and CDR2 YYNGEE come from the germline V gene. The chain's CDR3 is CASSAPPGQGGSTNEKLFF. As DNA, the CDR3 is TGTGCCAGCAGCGCTCCCCCGGGACAGGGCGGTTCTACTAATGAAAAACTGTTTTTT.

The sample holds many counts of this clonotype. The chain has TRBV3-1 and TRBJ2-3; the match to TRBD2 covers 9 bases. Germline trimming cut 4 bases from V and 0 bases from J; bases unmatched to any gene: 2. This CDR3 comprises 15 residues. The germline gives CDR1 LGHDT, CDR2 YNNKEL (reference sequence). The CDR3 here is CASSPTSGSTDTQYF. The CDR3 DNA follows: TGTGCCAGCAGCCCAACTAGCGGGAGCACAGATACGCAGTATTTT.

The gene calls are TRBV7-9 and TRBJ2-7; 16 bases match TRBD2. Trimming took 5 bases from V and 3 from J; bases not matched to a gene: 4. The CDR3 is 16 amino acids. CDR1 is SEHNR and CDR2 is FQNEAQ in the germline V gene (reference sequence). CDR3 in DNA: TGTGCCAGCAGCACCGGGACTAGCGGGAGGGTCTACGAGCAGTACTTC. Translation: CASSTGTSGRVYEQYF. Supplemented by reference TRBV7-9 and TRBJ2-7, the full variable domain reads DTGVSQNPRHKITKRGQNVTFRCDPISEHNRLYWYRQTLGQGPEFLTYFQNEAQLEKSRLLSDRFSAERPKGSFSTLEIQRTEQGDSAMYLCASSTGTSGRVYEQYFGPGTRLTVT.

This clonotype was seen a single time. This chain links TRBV5-1 with TRBJ2-3; the match to TRBD2 covers 11 bases. In germline, CDR1 is SGHRS, CDR2 YFSETQ. V shed 3 bases and J 2 bases; nucleotides not matched to a gene: 8. This CDR3 has 17 residues. CDR3 in DNA: TGCGCCAGCAGCTCCCTAGGACTAGCGGGTCCCACAGATACGCAGTATTTT. This sequence encodes CASSSLGLAGPTDTQYF.

This chain joins TRBV19 and TRBJ2-6; D remains ambiguous. V lost 4 bases and J lost 2, with 12 bases in between. CDR3 size: 16 residues. The germline CDR1 and CDR2 sequences are LNHDA and SQIVND (reference sequence). CDR3 coding DNA: TGTGCCAGTAGTAGAGACCGGGCCCCTGGGGCCAACGTCCTGACTTTC. This codes for CASSRDRAPGANVLTF.

This clonotype was observed many times. This sequence joins TRBV4-1 and TRBJ1-3, with TRBD1 identical over 7 bases. Germline V gene data show CDR1 as MGHRA and CDR2 as YSYEKL. This CDR3 comprises 16 residues. V lost 4 bases to trimming and J lost 8 bases; unmatched junction nucleotides: 14. In DNA, the CDR3 is TGCGCCAGCAGCCCGACACAGGGGTTCGGGCAATACACCATATATTTT. Translating it yields CASSPTQGFGQYTIYF.

The chain recombines TRBV24-1 with TRBJ2-5; 7 bases map to TRBD1. The CDR3 has 17 residues. Germline loops: CDR1 KGHDR, CDR2 SFDVKD. V lost 6 bases to trimming and J lost 4 bases; unmatched junction nucleotides: 16. For the CDR3, the DNA is TGTGCCACCAGTTCAGAGGGACAGCAGGGGGTTGGAGAGACCCAGTACTTC. Translating it yields CATSSEGQQGVGETQYF.

The DNA of the CDR3 is TGTGCCAGCAGCCGTTCGGGCGAGCTGTTTTTT. This gives the protein CASSRSGELFF. The chain joins TRBV6-2 or TRBV6-3 to TRBJ2-2; D is unclear. Trimming removed 6 bases at V and 11 bases at J, with 10 bases between. This CDR3 spans 11 amino acids. Per the germline V gene, CDR1 is MNHEY and CDR2 is SVGEGT.

The chain has TRBV7-8 and TRBJ2-7, with D maybe TRBD1 (6 bases). Germline V CDR1 and CDR2: SGHVS, FQNEAQ. Trimming stripped 5 bases from V and 6 bases from J, with 11 bases between. CDR3 size: 12 residues. CDR3 sequence (DNA): TGTGCCAGCAGCCCCCAGGGGCGCGAGCAGTACTTC. Protein: CASSPQGREQYF.